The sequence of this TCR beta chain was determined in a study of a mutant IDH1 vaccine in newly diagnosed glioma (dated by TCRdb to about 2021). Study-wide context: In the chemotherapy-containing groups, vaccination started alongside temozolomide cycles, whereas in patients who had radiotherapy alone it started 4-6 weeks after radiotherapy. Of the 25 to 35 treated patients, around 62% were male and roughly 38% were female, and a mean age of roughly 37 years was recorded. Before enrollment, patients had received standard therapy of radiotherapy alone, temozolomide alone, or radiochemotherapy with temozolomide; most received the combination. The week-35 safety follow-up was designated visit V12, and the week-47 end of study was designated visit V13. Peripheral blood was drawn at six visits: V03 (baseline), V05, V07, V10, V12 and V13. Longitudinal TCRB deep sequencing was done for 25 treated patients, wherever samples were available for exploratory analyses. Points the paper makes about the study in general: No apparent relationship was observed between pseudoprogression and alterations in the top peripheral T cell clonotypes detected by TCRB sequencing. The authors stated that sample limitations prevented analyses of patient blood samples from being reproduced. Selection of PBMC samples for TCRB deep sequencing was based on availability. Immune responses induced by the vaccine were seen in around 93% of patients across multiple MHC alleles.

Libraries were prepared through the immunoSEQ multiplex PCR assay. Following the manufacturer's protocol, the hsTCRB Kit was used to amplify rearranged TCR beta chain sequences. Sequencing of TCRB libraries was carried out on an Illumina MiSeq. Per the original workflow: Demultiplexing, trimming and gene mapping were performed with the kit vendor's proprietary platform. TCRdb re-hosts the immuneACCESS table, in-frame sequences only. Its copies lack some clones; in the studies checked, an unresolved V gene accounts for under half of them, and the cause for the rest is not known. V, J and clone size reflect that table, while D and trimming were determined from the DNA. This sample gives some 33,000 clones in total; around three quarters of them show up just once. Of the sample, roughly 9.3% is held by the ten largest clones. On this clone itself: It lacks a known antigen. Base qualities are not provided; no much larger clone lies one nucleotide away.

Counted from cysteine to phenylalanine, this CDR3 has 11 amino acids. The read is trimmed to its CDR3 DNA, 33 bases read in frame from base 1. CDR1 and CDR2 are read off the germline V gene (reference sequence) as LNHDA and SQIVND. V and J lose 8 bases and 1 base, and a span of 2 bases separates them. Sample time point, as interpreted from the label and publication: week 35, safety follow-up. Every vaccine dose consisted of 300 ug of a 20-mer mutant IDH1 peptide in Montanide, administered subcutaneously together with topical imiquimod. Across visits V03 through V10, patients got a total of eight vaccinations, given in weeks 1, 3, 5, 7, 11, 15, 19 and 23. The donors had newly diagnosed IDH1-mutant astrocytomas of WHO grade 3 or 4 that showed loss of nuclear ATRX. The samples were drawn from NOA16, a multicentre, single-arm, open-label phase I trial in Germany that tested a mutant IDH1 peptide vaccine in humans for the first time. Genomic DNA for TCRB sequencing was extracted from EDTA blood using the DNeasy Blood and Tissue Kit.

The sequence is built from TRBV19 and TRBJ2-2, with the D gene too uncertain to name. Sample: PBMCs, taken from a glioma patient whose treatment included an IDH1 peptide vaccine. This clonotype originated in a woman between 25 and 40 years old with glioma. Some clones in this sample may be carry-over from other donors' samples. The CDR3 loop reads CASGNTGELFF. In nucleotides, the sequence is TGTGCCAGTGGGAACACCGGGGAGCTGTTTTTT.